This passage covers 9 T cell receptor beta chains from one sample sequenced in a study of tumor-infiltrating lymphocytes in primary liver carcinoma. TCR beta cDNA was made from approximately 500 ng total RNA with a constant-region primer. Three rounds of nested multiplex PCR with slightly modified ARM-PCR produced TCR beta libraries. Primers for the first two PCR rounds were TRBV1-TRBV30 forward primers and a C-beta reverse primer (about 10 cycles per round). One entry per CDR3 protein, called by TCRdb with MiXCR from the multiplex PCR reads. Of approximately 300,000 distinct CDR3 sequences in the sample, 55% to 65% were seen once. The researchers obtained blood RNA from unsorted whole blood and also extracted germline DNA. Sequenced input: peripheral blood. The receptors here all came from a man aged 40-55 years with primary liver carcinoma and hepatitis B virus infection.

This clonotype appeared a single time. One end of the junction is discordant with germline, which a read error may explain. The genes are TRBV11-2 and TRBJ2-5; D assignment may be TRBD1 or TRBD2 (5 bases each). CDR1 and CDR2 from the germline V gene are SGHAT and FQNNGV. The CDR3 runs 17 residues. CDR3 nucleotide sequence: TGTACCAGCAGCACAGGAGGACACCGTACACCTCAAGAGACCCAATACTTC. It codes for CTSSTGGHRTPQETQYF.

This clonotype was recorded many times. The gene calls are TRBV4-1 and TRBJ2-4; D remains unclear. V lost 5 bases and J 15 bases, leaving 14 bases between the germline ends. The CDR3 is made up of 11 amino acids. Germline CDR1 reads MGHRA; CDR2 reads YSYEKL. The CDR3 sequence is CASSSRGSRYF. The DNA of the CDR3 is TGCGCCAGCAGCTCTCGTGGATCGCGGTACTTC.

The J gene is TRBJ1-1, the V gene TRBV6-5, with TRBD1 as a possible D gene (5 bases). V was clipped by 6 bases and J by 9 bases, with 17 bases between them. Germline values: CDR1 MNHEY, CDR2 SVGAGI. The CDR3 runs to 13 residues. The CDR3 DNA follows: TGTGCCAGCAGCGCCCCCCAGGGAGGGCAAGCTTTCTTT. This sequence encodes CASSAPQGGQAFF.

This clonotype was detected ten times or more. This chain links TRBV10-3 with TRBJ2-1; D is unclear. Germline V CDR1 and CDR2: ENHRY, SYGVKD. The CDR3 sequence is 14 residues long. The V gene lost 5 bases and the J gene lost 0 bases, with 8 bases spanning the gap. The CDR3 nucleotides read TGTGCCATCAGTTTAATCAGCTCCTACAATGAGCAGTTCTTC. Its translation is CAISLISSYNEQFF.

This chain uses TRBV28 with TRBJ1-2; no clear D gene. The CDR3 spans 13 residues. V dropped 6 bases and J dropped 1 base, with 9 bases sitting between them. The germline V gene encodes CDR1 MDHEN and CDR2 SYDVKM. CDR3 protein: CASRGRDNYGYTF. In DNA, the CDR3 is TGTGCCAGCAGGGGGAGGGATAACTATGGCTACACCTTC.

This clonotype has just a few counts. One base away lies a much larger clone, so this may be a sequencing read error. The J gene is TRBJ2-2, the V gene TRBV6-2 or TRBV6-3; TRBD1 might be the D (5 bases). Germline V CDR1 and CDR2: MNHEY, SVGEGT. This CDR3 is 13 amino acids long. In DNA form, the CDR3 reads TGTGCCAGCAGGAACAGGAACGCCGGGGAGCTGTTTTTT. This gives the protein CASRNRNAGELFF.

This clonotype was detected many times. V usage is TRBV14 and J usage is TRBJ1-6; 8 bases agree with TRBD1. CDR1 and CDR2 from the germline V gene are SGHDN and FVKESK. V shed 4 bases, J shed 5 bases, and the junction held 7 bases outside the gene matches. The CDR3 is made up of 16 amino acids. The CDR3 region is CASSLYRGVNNSPLHF. CDR3 bases: TGTGCCAGCAGCCTCTACAGGGGGGTCAATAATTCACCCCTCCACTTT.

In this sample, this clonotype turned up a few times. The junction shows a germline mismatch at one end, possibly a read error. The chain has TRBV11-2 and TRBJ2-1; D is perhaps TRBD2 (7 bases). The CDR3 has 17 residues. Germline V gene sequence: CDR1 SGHAT, CDR2 FQNNGV. DNA for the CDR3: TGTGCCAGCAGCTTAGATGGGGGGGCGGTCTCCTACGATGAGCAGTTCTTC. Its protein product is CASSLDGGAVSYDEQFF.

V is TRBV6-5 and J is TRBJ2-1, with 11 bases matching TRBD1. The CDR3 covers 16 residues. V dropped 6 bases and J dropped 9; count of bases not matched to a gene: 13. The V gene's germline CDR1 is MNHEY and CDR2 SVGAGI. The CDR3 spells CASSPIGGTGGREQFF. CDR3 nucleotides: TGTGCCAGCAGCCCCATCGGAGGGACAGGGGGGCGTGAGCAGTTCTTC.